This TCR beta chain was observed in a study of blood T cell repertoires in COVID-19. As for the study in general: Sites in the United States, Italy and Spain provided acute and convalescent COVID-19 samples. T cells, B-cell-depleted T cells, or PBMCs provided the cDNA or gDNA that served as material.

Authors' processing steps: Amplified reference gene primers provided the basis for estimating nucleated cell counts. The data were produced by immunoSEQ multiplex PCR, yet TCRdb's version contains in-frame clones alone and is incomplete. V and J calls and clone size are given by that table; D and trimming were obtained from the DNA. Counted here are some 150,000 clones, around four fifths occurring once; the ten biggest clones make up approximately 4.6%. V shed 3 bases and J 6 bases; nucleotides not matched to a gene: 14. The CDR3 is made up of 18 amino acids. Germline CDR1 and CDR2: KGHSH and LQKENI.

The V gene is TRBV18, the J gene TRBJ2-6; 7 bases match TRBD1. The origin of this receptor is a human donor in a cohort sampled during active COVID-19. The specimen was peripheral blood. The CDR3 protein is CASSPRIWTGEEANVLTF. The CDR3, as DNA: TGTGCCAGCTCACCGAGGATCTGGACAGGCGAAGAGGCCAACGTCCTGACTTTC.